This TCR beta chain was sequenced for a study of cytomegalovirus exposure and HLA in healthy donors. The V and J ends lost 4 bases and 1 base, in that order; junction bases with no gene match: 6. The CDR3 has 17 amino acids. Germline assignment: CDR1 LNHDA and CDR2 SQIVND (reference sequence). This clone was detected only a few times. The PCR contained 60 Vbeta and 13 Jbeta primers. Using immunoSEQ multiplex PCR, the repertoire was profiled, and TCRdb retains in-frame clones only, with some absent. The sample includes over 130,000 clones, roughly three fifths seen only once; the top ten take 6.5%. This clonotype was sampled from a woman aged 55-69 years in good health and CMV-seronegative. The specimen sequenced was PBMCs. This sequence joins TRBV19 and TRBJ2-6, with 8 bases matching TRBD1. The CDR3 DNA follows: TGTGCCAGTAGTAGGAGACAGGGGACATCTGGGGCCAACGTCCTGACTTTC. Its translation is CASSRRQGTSGANVLTF.